This TCR beta chain was identified during a study of regulatory T cells in long-lasting Graves disease. Time point denoted: persistent/refractory GD, antithyroid drugs over 5 years with positive TRAb. The authors made the TCR library using RNA they extracted from PBMCs. Blood from the periphery, 8 to 9.5 milliliters in all, was drawn into EDTA tubes. Library construction for TCR beta used iRepertoire HTBI primers and Arm-PCR of CDR3 regions. A single record per CDR3 protein comes from TCRdb applying MiXCR to the multiplex PCR reads. The sample shows roughly 490,000 distinct CDR3 sequences, 20% to 25% of them seen only once. In the case of this clonotype: What it recognizes is unknown. A much larger clone is a single base away; this may be a read error. This CDR3 is missing its conserved last phenylalanine or tryptophan, likely due to a read error.

In germline, CDR1 is SGHTA, CDR2 FQGTGA. The V end lost 5 bases, the J end lost 7 bases, and 12 bases lay between the germline ends. This CDR3 is built from 12 residues. Broader study findings: Favored usage of TRBV28, TRBJ1-2 and TRBJ2-5 was recorded in persistent disease. Limited samples may have lowered accuracy.

The J gene is TRBJ2-7, the V gene TRBV7-3; no definite D call. The specimen comprised peripheral blood mononuclear cells (PBMCs), sampled when the disease was refractory, from a patient treated with antithyroid drugs. The sequence was collected from a female donor with Graves disease. This chain's CDR3 is CASSLTRGEQYS. The CDR3 nucleotides read TGTGCCAGCAGCCTCACCCGCGGAGAGCAGTACTCC.